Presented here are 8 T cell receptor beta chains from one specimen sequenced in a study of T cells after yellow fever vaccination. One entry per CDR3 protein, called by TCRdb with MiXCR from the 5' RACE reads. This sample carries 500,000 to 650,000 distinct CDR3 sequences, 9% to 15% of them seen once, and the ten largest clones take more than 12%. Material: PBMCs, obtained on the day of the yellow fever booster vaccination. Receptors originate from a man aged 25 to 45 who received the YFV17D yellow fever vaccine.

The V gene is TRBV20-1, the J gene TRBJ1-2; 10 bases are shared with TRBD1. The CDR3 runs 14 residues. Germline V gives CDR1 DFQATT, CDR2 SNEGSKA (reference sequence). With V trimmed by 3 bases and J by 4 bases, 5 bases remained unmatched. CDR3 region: CSARTGGEGYGYTF. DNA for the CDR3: TGCAGTGCTAGGACAGGGGGCGAAGGCTATGGCTACACCTTC.

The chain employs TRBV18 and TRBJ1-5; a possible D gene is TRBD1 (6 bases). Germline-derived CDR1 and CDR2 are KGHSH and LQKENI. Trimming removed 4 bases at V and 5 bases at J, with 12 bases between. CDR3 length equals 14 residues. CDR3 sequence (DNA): TGTGCCAGCTCACGGGACGGGGGGCATCAGCCCCAGCATTTT. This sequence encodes CASSRDGGHQPQHF.

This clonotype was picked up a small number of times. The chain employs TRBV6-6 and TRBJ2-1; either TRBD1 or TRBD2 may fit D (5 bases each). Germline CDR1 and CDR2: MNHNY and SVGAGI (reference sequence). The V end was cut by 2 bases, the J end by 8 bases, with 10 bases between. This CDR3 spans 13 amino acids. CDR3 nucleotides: TGTGCCAGCAGTTACCCCGAGGGGTATGAGCAGTTCTTC. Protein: CASSYPEGYEQFF.

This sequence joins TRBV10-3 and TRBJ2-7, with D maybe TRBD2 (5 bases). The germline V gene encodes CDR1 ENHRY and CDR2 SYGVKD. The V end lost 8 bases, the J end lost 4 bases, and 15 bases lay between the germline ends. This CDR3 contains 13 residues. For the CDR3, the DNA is TGTGCCATCCGACAATCGGAGGAGTACGAGCAGTACTTC. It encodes CAIRQSEEYEQYF.

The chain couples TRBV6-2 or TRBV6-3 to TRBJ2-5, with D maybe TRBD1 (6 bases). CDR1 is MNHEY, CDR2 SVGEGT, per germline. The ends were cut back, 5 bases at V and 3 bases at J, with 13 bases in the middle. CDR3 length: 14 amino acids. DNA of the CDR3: TGTGCCAGCAGTGCCGGGACACCGAAAGAGACCCAGTACTTC. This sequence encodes CASSAGTPKETQYF.

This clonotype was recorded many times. CDR3: CASTRGGTQYF. Written as DNA, the CDR3 is TGTGCCAGCACCAGAGGAGGGACCCAGTACTTC. This rearrangement joins TRBV5-4 to TRBJ2-5; D might be TRBD2 (5 bases). The CDR3 runs to 11 residues. V was clipped by 6 bases and J by 7 bases, with 10 bases between them. CDR1 SGHNT and CDR2 YYREEE come from the germline V gene (reference sequence).

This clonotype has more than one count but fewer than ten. CDR3 DNA: TGTGCCATCAAGCCCGGGAGCCAAAACACCGGGGAGCTGTTTTTT. Its translation: CAIKPGSQNTGELFF. The genes are TRBV10-3 and TRBJ2-2; D may be TRBD2 (6 bases). The germline V gene encodes CDR1 ENHRY and CDR2 SYGVKD. Trimming cost V 7 bases and J 2 bases, with 14 bases left between them. CDR3 length: 15 amino acids.

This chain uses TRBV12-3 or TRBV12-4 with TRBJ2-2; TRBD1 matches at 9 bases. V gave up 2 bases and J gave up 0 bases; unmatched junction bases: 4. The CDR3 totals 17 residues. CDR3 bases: TGTGCCAGCAGTTTATCGGGACAGGGCTCGAACACCGGGGAGCTGTTTTTT. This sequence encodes CASSLSGQGSNTGELFF.